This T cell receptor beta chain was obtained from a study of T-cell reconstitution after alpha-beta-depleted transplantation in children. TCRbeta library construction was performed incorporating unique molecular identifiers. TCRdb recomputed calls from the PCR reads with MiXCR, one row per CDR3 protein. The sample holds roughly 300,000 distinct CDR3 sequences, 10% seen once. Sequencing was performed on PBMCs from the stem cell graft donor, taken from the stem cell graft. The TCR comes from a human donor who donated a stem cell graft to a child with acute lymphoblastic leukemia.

CDR3 sequence: CASSQPGLAGFYNEQFF. For the CDR3, the DNA is TGTGCCAGCAGCCAACCGGGACTAGCGGGTTTCTACAATGAGCAGTTCTTC. J is TRBJ2-1 and V is TRBV6-2 or TRBV6-3, with 12 bases fitting TRBD2. V lost 6 bases, J lost 3 bases, and 9 bases stayed unmatched. CDR1 and CDR2 (germline): MNHEY, SVGEGT. CDR3 length: 17 amino acids.